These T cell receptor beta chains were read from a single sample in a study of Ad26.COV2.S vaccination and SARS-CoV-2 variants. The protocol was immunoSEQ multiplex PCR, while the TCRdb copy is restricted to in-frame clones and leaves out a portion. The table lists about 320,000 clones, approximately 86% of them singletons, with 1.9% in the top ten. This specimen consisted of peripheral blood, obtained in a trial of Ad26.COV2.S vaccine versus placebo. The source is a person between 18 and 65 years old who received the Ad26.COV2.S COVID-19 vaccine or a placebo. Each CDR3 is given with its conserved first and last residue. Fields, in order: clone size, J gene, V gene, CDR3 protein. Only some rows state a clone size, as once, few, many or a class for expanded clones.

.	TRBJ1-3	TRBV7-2	CASSYPTGTGNTIYF
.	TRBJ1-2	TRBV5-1	CASSLGQGLGDYGYTF
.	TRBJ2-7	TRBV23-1	CASSLGGQITYEQYF
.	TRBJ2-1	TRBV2	CASSTGTGPTGKVF
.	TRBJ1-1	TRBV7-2	CASSFTANTEAFF
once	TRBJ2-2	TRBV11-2	CASSLDRGTGELFF
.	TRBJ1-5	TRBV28	CASSNNQPQHF
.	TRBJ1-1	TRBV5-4	CASSLDQRDTEAFF
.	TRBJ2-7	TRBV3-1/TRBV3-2	CASSQHSNYEQYF
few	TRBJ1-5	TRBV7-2	CASSQGQGVLGPQHF
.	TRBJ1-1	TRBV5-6	CASSLGQELYFTEAFF
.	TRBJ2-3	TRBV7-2	CASSFSSGTSGETDTQYF
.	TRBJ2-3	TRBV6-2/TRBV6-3	CASSQAGGHTDTQYF
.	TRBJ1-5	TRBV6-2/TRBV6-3	CASSFGQVYSNQPQHF
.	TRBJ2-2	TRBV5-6	CASSLMTGNTGELFF
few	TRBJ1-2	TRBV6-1	CASTERGGGYTF
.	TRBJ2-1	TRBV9	CASSARLAPYNEQFF
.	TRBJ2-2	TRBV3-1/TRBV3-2	CASSHWVGREGGELFF
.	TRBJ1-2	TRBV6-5	CASSYSMAAGGYGYTF
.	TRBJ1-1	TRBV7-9	CASSSTLSTEAFF
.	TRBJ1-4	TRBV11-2	CASSLGDRREKLFF
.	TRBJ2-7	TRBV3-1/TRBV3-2	CASSQDRTSGVMGEQYF
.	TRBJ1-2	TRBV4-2	CASSQGGWGYTF
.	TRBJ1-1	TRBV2	CASSEEKNTEAFF
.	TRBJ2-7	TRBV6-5	CASSPLDTISYEQYF
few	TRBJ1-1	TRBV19	CASQGGPRNTEAFF
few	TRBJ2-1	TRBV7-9	CASSLAGRGTFYNEQFF
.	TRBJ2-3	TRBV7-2	CASSVTSGGPFGRAQYF
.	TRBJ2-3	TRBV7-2	CASSSRRGGTDTQYF
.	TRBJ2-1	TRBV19	CASSIGAGHYNEQFF
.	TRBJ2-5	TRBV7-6	CASSLAAGLQETQYF
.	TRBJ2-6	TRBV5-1	CASSPRPGSLKPGANVLTF
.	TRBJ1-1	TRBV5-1	CASSFGQGATGTEAFF
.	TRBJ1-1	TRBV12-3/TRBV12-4	CASSLKGRTEAFF
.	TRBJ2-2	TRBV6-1	CASSEGPGRGYDTGELFF
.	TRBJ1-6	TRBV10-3	CAISESLWDYNSPLHF
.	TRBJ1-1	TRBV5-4	CASSGGSASEWTEAFF
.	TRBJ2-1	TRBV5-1	CASSLVGGNEQFF
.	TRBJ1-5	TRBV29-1	CSVGTGEQPQHF
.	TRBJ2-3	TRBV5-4	CASSFPGSRTDTQYF
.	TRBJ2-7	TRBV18	CASSSDRRSYEQYF
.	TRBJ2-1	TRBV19	CASSRTSGGILGTEQFF
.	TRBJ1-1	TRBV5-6	CASSFSPQRNTEAFF
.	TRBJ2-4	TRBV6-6	CASRSGGPGENIQYF
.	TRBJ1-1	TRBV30	CAWSSGGKGNTEAFF
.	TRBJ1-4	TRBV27	CASSSLGGWEKLFF